This TCR beta chain was sequenced in a study of radiotherapy plus CTLA-4 blockade in lung cancer. Study-level information: Objective responses arose in roughly 18% of patients, and approximately 28% experienced disease control.

General observations from the study: Subsequent to radiotherapy plus ipilimumab, tumor-derived TCR clones underwent expansion in blood. Response was reportedly best predicted by early blood T cell clone dynamics, with interferon-beta.

Here immunoSEQ multiplex PCR was the method, and the copy in TCRdb shows in-frame clones only, minus some. This table has about 38,000 clones, 70% to 75% appearing once. This clone was counted only a few times. Its antigen is currently unknown. Alongside CTLA-4 blockade with ipilimumab, patients with chemo-refractory metastatic non-small-cell lung cancer received focal radiation. Germline V gene sequence: CDR1 SGDLS, CDR2 YYNGEE. The CDR3 is made up of 14 amino acids. Trimming took off 4 bases at V and 3 bases at J, with 10 bases between the two ends. Material: peripheral blood, obtained from a patient treated with radiotherapy plus ipilimumab. The sequence came from a human donor with non-small cell lung cancer who had stable disease on radiotherapy plus ipilimumab. The chain combines TRBV9 with TRBJ2-2; D unresolved. The CDR3 loop is CASSFVWDTGELFF. CDR3 nucleotides: TGTGCCAGCAGCTTCGTCTGGGACACCGGGGAGCTGTTTTTT. Variable domain in full (rest from reference TRBV9 and TRBJ2-2): DSGVTQTPKHLITATGQRVTLRCSPRSGDLSVYWYQQSLDQGLQFLIQYYNGEERAKGNILERFSAQQFPDLHSELNLSSLELGDSALYFCASSFVWDTGELFFGEGSRLTVL.